Following are 8 T cell receptor beta chains from one sample sequenced in a study of vaccination and CD4 T cells after COVID-19. Their cognate antigens are unknown. An Oncomine TCR Beta short-read assay was used to sequence the DNA from cultured CD4+ T cells. TCRdb re-analysed the PCR reads in MiXCR, keeping a single row per CDR3 protein. The sample records approximately 12,000 distinct CDR3 sequences, around 41% being singletons. As for treatment: roughly 10-day PBMC culture with coronavirus spike peptide pools or control peptides (ViraFEST assay). Sequenced: cultured CD4+ T cells from blood. The source is a human donor with COVID-19.

The gene calls are TRBV14 and TRBJ1-2; possibly TRBD1 for D (5 bases). Trimming pared 2 bases from V and 4 bases from J, leaving 14 bases between. The CDR3 totals 15 residues. Germline CDR1 reads SGHDN; CDR2 reads FVKESK. CDR3: CASSQNMQGVYGYTF. The CDR3 DNA follows: TGTGCCAGCAGCCAAAATATGCAGGGCGTCTATGGCTACACCTTC.

The chain joins TRBV19 to TRBJ1-5; D perhaps matches TRBD1 (5 bases). Germline lookup yields CDR1 LNHDA and CDR2 SQIVND (reference sequence). V was pared by 7 bases and J by 0 bases, with 10 bases between. There are 14 residues in the CDR3. CDR3 amino acids: CASKGADSNQPQHF. The DNA for the CDR3 is TGTGCCAGTAAAGGGGCGGATAGCAATCAGCCCCAGCATTTT.

The V and J genes are TRBV14 and TRBJ2-7, with TRBD1 identical over 9 bases. Germline lookup yields CDR1 SGHDN and CDR2 FVKESK. V dropped 1 base and J dropped 9; count of bases not matched to a gene: 10. CDR3 length: 15 amino acids. This chain's CDR3 is CASSQAGTGRLGQYF. In DNA, the CDR3 is TGTGCCAGCAGCCAAGCCGGGACAGGGAGGTTAGGGCAGTACTTC.

This clonotype was picked up a small number of times. The rearrangement links TRBV20-1 to TRBJ1-6; D gene ambiguous. The CDR3 sequence is 14 residues long. With 5 bases removed from V and 7 bases from J, the gap between germline ends came to 15 bases. CDR1 is DFQATT, CDR2 SNEGSKA, per germline (reference sequence). Here the CDR3 reads CSAVRGLANSPLHF. In DNA form, the CDR3 reads TGCAGTGCTGTTCGGGGTCTGGCGAATTCACCCCTCCACTTT.

This chain uses TRBV11-2 with TRBJ2-5, with a possible D match to TRBD1 (6 bases). This CDR3 is 14 amino acids long. V lost 5 bases, J lost 2 bases, and 12 bases lay in between. Germline CDR1 and CDR2: SGHAT and FQNNGV. The chain's CDR3 is CASSPTGWQETQYF. The CDR3 DNA follows: TGTGCCAGCAGCCCAACAGGGTGGCAAGAGACCCAGTACTTC. Supplemented by reference TRBV11-2 and TRBJ2-5, the full variable domain reads EAGVAQSPRYKIIEKRQSVAFWCNPISGHATLYWYQQILGQGPKLLIQFQNNGVVDDSQLPKDRFSAERLKGVDSTLKIQPAKLEDSAVYLCASSPTGWQETQYFGPGTRLLVL.

Note on this clonotype: An end of the junction differs from the germline gene, which may be a read error. This chain uses TRBV20-1 with TRBJ2-5; D is perhaps TRBD1 (5 bases). The CDR3 covers 12 residues. The V gene's germline CDR1 is DFQATT and CDR2 SNEGSKA (reference sequence). The chain's CDR3 is CSARGGQGTQYF. The CDR3 nucleotides are TGCAGTGCTAGAGGGGGCCAAGGGACCCAGTACTTC.

The chain has TRBV28 and TRBJ2-1, with D perhaps assigned TRBD1 or TRBD2 (5 bases each). The CDR3 length is 16 residues. From germline, CDR1 is MDHEN and CDR2 SYDVKM. Trimming took off 5 bases at V and 0 bases at J, with 14 bases between the two ends. DNA for the CDR3: TGTGCCAGCAGTCCCCCCGGGGCTAGCTCCTACAATGAGCAGTTCTTC. It codes for CASSPPGASSYNEQFF. Filled out from reference TRBV28 and TRBJ2-1, the complete variable domain reads DVKVTQSSRYLVKRTGEKVFLECVQDMDHENMFWYRQDPGLGLRLIYFSYDVKMKEKGDIPEGYSVSREKKERFSLILESASTNQTSMYLCASSPPGASSYNEQFFGPGTRLTVL.

This clonotype was seen a few times. The chain carries TRBV30 and TRBJ1-1; D remains ambiguous. V lost 1 base and J 4 bases, leaving 13 bases between the germline ends. This CDR3 has 14 amino acids. The germline CDR1 and CDR2 sequences are GTSNPN and SVGIG (reference sequence). CDR3 nucleotides: TGTGCCTGGAGTGCTACGAGGGAGGGCACTGAAGCTTTCTTT. It yields the protein CAWSATREGTEAFF.